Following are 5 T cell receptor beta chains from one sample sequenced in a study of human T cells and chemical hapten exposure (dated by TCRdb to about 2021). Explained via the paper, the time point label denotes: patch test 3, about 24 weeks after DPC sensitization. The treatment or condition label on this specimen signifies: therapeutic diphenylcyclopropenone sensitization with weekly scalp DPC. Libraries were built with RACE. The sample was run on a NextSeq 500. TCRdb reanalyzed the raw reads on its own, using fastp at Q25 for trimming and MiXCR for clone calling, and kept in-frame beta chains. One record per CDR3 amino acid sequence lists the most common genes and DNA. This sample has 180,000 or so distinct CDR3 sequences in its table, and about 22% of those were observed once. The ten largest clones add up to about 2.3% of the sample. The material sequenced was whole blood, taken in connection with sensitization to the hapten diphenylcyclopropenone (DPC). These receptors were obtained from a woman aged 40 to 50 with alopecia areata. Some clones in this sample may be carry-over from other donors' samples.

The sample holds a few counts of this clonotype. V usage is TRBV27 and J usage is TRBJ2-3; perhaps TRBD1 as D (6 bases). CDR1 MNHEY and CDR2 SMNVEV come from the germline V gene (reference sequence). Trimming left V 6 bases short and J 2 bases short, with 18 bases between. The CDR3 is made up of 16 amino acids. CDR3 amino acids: CASRGYRASNTDTQYF. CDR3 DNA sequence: TGTGCCAGCAGGGGATACAGGGCATCAAACACAGATACGCAGTATTTT.

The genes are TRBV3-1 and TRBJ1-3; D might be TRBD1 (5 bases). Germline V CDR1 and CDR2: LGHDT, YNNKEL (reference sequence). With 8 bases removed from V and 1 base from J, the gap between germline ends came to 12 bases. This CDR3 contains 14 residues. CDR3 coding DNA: TGTGCCAGCCGTGCTGAGGGGTCTGGAAACACCATATATTTT. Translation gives CASRAEGSGNTIYF.

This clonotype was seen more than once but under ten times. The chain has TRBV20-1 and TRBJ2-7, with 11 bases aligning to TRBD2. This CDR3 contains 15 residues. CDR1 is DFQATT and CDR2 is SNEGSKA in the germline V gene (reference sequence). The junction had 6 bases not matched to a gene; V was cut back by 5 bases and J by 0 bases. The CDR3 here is CSARKGTSGSYEQYF. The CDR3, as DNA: TGCAGTGCTCGAAAAGGGACTAGCGGCTCCTACGAGCAGTACTTC.

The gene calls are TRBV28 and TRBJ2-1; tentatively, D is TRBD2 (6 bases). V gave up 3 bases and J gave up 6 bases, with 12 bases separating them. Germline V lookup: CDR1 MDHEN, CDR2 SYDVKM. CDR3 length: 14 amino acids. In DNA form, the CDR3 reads TGTGCCAGCAGTTTGGAGCGGGCAGCCAATGAGCAGTTCTTC. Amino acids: CASSLERAANEQFF.

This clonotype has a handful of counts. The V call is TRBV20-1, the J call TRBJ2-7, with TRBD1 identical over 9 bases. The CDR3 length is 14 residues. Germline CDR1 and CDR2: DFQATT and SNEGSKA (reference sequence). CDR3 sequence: CSKLRPDRGNEQYF. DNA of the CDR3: TGCAGCAAGTTGCGCCCGGACAGGGGTAACGAGCAGTACTTC.